These 9 T cell receptor beta chains originate from one sample sequenced in a study of early T cells in non-severe SARS-CoV-2 infection. From the 5' RACE reads, TCRdb called clonotypes with MiXCR, one entry per CDR3 protein. The sample comprises tens of thousands of distinct CDR3 sequences, about 9% of which are singletons, and 5.9% rests with the top ten. Sequenced sample: whole blood. The source of these receptors is an adult who was a healthcare worker with PCR-confirmed SARS-CoV-2 infection or an uninfected control (not recorded which).

The V call is TRBV29-1, the J call TRBJ1-2; 10 nucleotides align to TRBD1. This CDR3 is 13 amino acids long. Germline V CDR1 and CDR2: SQVTM, ANQGSEA. Germline trimming cut 1 base from V and 8 bases from J; bases unmatched to any gene: 4. CDR3 sequence (DNA): TGCAGCGTTGAAGGAGGGACAGGGGTCGGCTACACCTTC. Its protein is CSVEGGTGVGYTF.

This clonotype came up many times. This sequence joins TRBV13 and TRBJ2-2, with D perhaps matching TRBD1 (5 bases). Germline V lookup: CDR1 PRHDT, CDR2 FYEKMQ (reference sequence). V lost 2 bases and J 5 bases, leaving 15 bases between the germline ends. There are 16 residues in the CDR3. The CDR3 nucleotides are TGTGCCAGCAGCTTACTGGGGCGAGAGAGAACCGGGGAGCTGTTTTTT. Translation: CASSLLGRERTGELFF.

This clonotype was found many times. This chain links TRBV5-5 with TRBJ1-1; 8 nucleotides match TRBD1. The V gene end was trimmed by 0 bases and the J gene end by 7 bases; junction bases not matched to a gene: 11. This CDR3 region has 16 residues. Germline-derived CDR1 and CDR2 are SGHKS and YYEKEE (reference sequence). The chain's CDR3 is CASSLGTGRASLEAFF. CDR3 in DNA: TGTGCCAGCAGCTTGGGGACAGGGCGTGCATCGCTTGAAGCTTTCTTT. Supplemented by reference TRBV5-5 and TRBJ1-1, the full variable domain reads DAGVTQSPTHLIKTRGQQVTLRCSPISGHKSVSWYQQVLGQGPQFIFQYYEKEERGRGNFPDRFSARQFPNYSSELNVNALLLGDSALYLCASSLGTGRASLEAFFGQGTRLTVV.

CDR3 amino acids: CAWSETGLYEQYF. The DNA of the CDR3 is TGTGCCTGGAGTGAGACAGGGTTATACGAGCAGTACTTC. The chain is built from TRBV30 and TRBJ2-7, with 7 positions matching TRBD1. The CDR3 covers 13 residues. Germline V gene data show CDR1 as GTSNPN and CDR2 as SVGIG (reference sequence). Trimming cost V 1 base and J 4 bases; bases outside gene matches: 4.

This clonotype was found a few times. V is TRBV6-5 and J is TRBJ1-6; unclear D gene. CDR3 length: 13 amino acids. Germline CDR1 MNHEY, CDR2 SVGAGI. V dropped 2 bases and J dropped 8 bases, with 7 bases sitting between them. The CDR3 protein is CASSYRVDSPLHF. DNA of the CDR3: TGTGCCAGCAGTTACAGGGTCGATTCACCCCTCCACTTT.

There are many counts of this clonotype. The CDR3 is CASSLDTHYGYTF. CDR3 DNA sequence: TGCGCCAGCAGCTTAGACACCCACTATGGCTACACCTTC. This chain links TRBV5-1 with TRBJ1-2; D gene ambiguous. The CDR3 consists of 13 residues. From germline, CDR1 is SGHRS and CDR2 YFSETQ. V lost 2 bases to trimming and J lost 3 bases, with 8 bases between them.

This clonotype was picked up a small number of times. CDR3: CAWSGDAEPYEQYF. Here the CDR3 DNA reads TGTGCCTGGAGTGGCGACGCCGAGCCCTACGAGCAGTACTTC. The chain recombines TRBV30 with TRBJ2-7; D gene unclear. The CDR3 sequence is 14 residues long. CDR1 is GTSNPN, CDR2 SVGIG, per germline (reference sequence). V was shortened by 1 base and J by 2 bases, with 12 bases between the two germline ends.

This clonotype was counted between two and nine times. The rearrangement links TRBV29-1 to TRBJ2-1, with no clear D. The CDR3 has 13 residues. Germline lookup yields CDR1 SQVTM and CDR2 ANQGSEA. Trimming left V 7 bases short and J 3 bases short, with 13 bases between. CDR3 DNA: TGCAGCGCTCTGGACGGAAACTACAATGAGCAGTTCTTC. This encodes CSALDGNYNEQFF.

This clonotype was recorded many times. This chain's CDR3 is CAISASSGVSSYNEQFF. DNA for the CDR3: TGTGCCATCAGTGCTTCTAGCGGGGTAAGCTCCTACAATGAGCAGTTCTTC. The chain has TRBV10-3 and TRBJ2-1, with 9 bases aligning to TRBD2. The CDR3 is made up of 17 amino acids. The junction had 7 bases not matched to a gene; V was cut back by 4 bases and J by 0 bases. Germline CDR1 ENHRY, CDR2 SYGVKD.